This TCR beta chain was documented in a study of blood T cell repertoires in COVID-19. Turning to the study itself: All recovered Cohort 3 donors got two negative PCRs, got clearance, or saw symptom resolution. PBMCs, B-cell-depleted T cells, or T cells provided the cDNA or gDNA that made up the material.

Authors' analysis steps: Nucleated cell number was recorded as an estimate derived from reference gene primer amplification. Profiling relied on immunoSEQ multiplex PCR, and the TCRdb table lists in-frame clones only, not all of them. For V, J and clone size, that table is used; D and trimming come from the DNA. The top ten hold roughly 3.9% of the sample, which has roughly 150,000 clones, approximately 87% seen once. Cohorts were based on clinical histories the participants reported. Germline CDR1 SGHVS, CDR2 FQNEAQ. This CDR3 is built from 15 residues. V was pared by 3 bases and J by 5 bases, with 14 bases between.

Sequencing used PBMCs or T cells enriched from blood (not recorded which). The sequence was obtained from a man in his fifties in a cohort exposed to, infected with or recovered from COVID-19 (not recorded which). This chain uses TRBV7-8 with TRBJ1-5; D is unresolved. CDR3 nucleotides: TGTGCCAGCAGCTTTTCTGAGGGAATCTATCAGCCCCAGCATTTT. As protein: CASSFSEGIYQPQHF.